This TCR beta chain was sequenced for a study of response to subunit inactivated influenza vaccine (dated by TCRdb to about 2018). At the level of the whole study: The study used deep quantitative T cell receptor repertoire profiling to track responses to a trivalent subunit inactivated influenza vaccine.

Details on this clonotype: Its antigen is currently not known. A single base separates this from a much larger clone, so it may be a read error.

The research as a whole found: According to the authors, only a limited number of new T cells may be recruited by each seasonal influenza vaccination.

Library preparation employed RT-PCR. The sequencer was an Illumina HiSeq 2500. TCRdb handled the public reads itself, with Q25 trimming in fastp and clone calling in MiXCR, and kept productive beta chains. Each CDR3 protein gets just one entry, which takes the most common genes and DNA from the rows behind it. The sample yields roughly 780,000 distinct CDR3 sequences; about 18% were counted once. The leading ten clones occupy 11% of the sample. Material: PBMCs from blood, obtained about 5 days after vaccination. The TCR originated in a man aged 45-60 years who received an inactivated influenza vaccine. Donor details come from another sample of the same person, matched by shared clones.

The nucleotide sequence reads TGCAGCGCCCAGGGGACGGATGGCTACACCTTC. It specifies CSAQGTDGYTF. The rearrangement combines TRBV29-1 with TRBJ1-2, with TRBD1 perhaps the D gene, on 6 matching bases. Inclusive of the bounding cysteine and phenylalanine, the CDR3 is 11 residues long. Only the CDR3 DNA stays, 33 bases, in frame from base 1. Trimming at the junction amounts to 7 bases on V and 6 bases on J, and the germline ends lie 12 bases apart. The germline V gene gives CDR1 as SQVTM and CDR2 as ANQGSEA.